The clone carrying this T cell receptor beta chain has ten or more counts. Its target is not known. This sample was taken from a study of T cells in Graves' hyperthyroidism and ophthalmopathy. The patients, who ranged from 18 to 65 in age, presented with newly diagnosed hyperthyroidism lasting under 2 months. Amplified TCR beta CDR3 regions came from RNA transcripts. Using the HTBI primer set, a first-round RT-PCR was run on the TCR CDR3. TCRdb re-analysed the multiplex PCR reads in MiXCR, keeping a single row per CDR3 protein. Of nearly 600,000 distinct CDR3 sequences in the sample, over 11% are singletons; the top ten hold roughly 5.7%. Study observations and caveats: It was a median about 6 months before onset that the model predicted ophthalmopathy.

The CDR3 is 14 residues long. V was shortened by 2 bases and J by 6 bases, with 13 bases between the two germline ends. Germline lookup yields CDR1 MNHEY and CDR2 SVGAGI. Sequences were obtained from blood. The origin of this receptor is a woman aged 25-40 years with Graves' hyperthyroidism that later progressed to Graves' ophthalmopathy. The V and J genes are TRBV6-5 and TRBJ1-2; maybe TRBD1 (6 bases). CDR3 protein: CASSYDGGRNGYTF. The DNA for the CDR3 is TGTGCCAGCAGTTACGACGGGGGCCGTAATGGCTACACCTTC.